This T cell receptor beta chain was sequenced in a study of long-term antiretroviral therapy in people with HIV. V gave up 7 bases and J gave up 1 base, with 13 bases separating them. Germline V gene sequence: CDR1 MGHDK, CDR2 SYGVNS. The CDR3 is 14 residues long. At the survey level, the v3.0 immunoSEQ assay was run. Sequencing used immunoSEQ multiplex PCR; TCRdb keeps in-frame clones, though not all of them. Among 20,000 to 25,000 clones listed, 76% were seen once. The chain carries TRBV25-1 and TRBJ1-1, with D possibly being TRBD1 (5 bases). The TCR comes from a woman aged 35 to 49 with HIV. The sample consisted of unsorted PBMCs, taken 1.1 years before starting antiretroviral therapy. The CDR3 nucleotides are TGTGCCAGCACCGAAACGGGGGGGAACACTGAAGCTTTCTTT. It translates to CASTETGGNTEAFF.